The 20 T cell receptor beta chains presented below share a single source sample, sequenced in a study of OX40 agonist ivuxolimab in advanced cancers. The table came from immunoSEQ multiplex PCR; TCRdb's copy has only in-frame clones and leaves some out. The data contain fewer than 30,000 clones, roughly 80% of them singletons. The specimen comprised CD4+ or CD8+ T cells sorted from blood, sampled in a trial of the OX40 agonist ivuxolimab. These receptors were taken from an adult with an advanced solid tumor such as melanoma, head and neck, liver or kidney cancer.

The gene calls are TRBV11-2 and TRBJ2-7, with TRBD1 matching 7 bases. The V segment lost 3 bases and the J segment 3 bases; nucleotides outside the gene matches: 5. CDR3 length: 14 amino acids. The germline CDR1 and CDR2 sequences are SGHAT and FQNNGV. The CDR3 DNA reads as TGTGCCAGCAGCTTTGAGAGGGGGCTCTACGAGCAGTACTTC. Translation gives CASSFERGLYEQYF.

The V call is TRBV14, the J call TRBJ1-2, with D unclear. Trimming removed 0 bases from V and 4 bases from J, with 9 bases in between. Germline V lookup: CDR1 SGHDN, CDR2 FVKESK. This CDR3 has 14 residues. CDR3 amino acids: CASSQDRGFYGYTF. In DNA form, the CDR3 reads TGTGCCAGCAGCCAAGATCGAGGCTTCTATGGCTACACCTTC.

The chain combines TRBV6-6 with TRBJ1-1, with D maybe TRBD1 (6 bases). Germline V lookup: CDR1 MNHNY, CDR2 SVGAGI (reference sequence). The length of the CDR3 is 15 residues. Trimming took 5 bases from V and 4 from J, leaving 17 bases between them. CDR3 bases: TGTGCCAGCAGTGACTACAAGGGGGGGAGCACTGAAGCTTTCTTT. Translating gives CASSDYKGGSTEAFF.

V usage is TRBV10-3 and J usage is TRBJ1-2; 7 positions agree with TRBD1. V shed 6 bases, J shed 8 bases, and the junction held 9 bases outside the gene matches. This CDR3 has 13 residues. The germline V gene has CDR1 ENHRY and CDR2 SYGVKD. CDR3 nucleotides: TGTGCCATCAGCGCGGCAGGGGACAGAGGCTACACCTTC. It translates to CAISAAGDRGYTF.

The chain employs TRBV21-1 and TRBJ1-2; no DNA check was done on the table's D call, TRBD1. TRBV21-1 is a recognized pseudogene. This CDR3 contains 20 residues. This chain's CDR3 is CASSKEDRTTTQGIEAGYTF. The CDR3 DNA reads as TGTGCCAGCAGCAAAGAAGACCGGACAACGACACAGGGGATTGAGGCTGGCTACACCTTC.

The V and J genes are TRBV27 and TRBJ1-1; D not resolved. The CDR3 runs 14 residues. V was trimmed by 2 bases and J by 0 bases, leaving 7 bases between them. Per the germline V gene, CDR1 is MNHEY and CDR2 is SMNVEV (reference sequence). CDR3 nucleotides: TGTGCCAGCAGTTTAAGGATAATGAACACTGAAGCTTTCTTT. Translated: CASSLRIMNTEAFF.

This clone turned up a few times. The CDR3 DNA follows: TGTGCCAGCGTCCGTAGCGGGGGAAGCGCCGAGCAGTACTTC. Translation gives CASVRSGGSAEQYF. V is TRBV6-1 and J is TRBJ2-7; 9 bases match TRBD2. The V gene's germline CDR1 is MNHNS and CDR2 SASEGT. Germline trimming cut 8 bases from V and 6 bases from J; bases unmatched to any gene: 11. The CDR3 totals 14 residues.

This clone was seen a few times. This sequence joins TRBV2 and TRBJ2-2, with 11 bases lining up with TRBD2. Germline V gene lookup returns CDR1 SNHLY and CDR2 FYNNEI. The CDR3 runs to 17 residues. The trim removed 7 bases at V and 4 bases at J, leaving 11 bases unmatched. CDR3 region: CASTETSGASGTGELFF. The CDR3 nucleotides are TGTGCCAGCACGGAGACTAGCGGGGCTTCGGGCACCGGGGAGCTGTTTTTT.

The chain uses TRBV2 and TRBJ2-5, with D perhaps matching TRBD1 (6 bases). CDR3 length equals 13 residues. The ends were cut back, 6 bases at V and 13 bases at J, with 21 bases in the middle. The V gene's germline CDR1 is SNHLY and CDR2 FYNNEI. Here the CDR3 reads CASSGQIYEGLYF. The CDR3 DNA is TGTGCCAGCAGCGGACAGATATACGAGGGTCTGTACTTC.

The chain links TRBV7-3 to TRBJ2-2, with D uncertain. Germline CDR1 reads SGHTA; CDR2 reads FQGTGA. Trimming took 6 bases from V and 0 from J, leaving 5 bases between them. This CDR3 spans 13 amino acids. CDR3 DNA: TGTGCCAGCAGACTCACGAACACCGGGGAGCTGTTTTTT. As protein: CASRLTNTGELFF.

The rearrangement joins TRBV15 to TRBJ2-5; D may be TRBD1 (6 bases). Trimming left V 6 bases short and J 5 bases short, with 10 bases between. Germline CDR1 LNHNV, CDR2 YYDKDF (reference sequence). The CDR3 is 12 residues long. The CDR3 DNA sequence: TGTGCCACCAGAGTAAGGGGGGAGACCCAGTACTTC. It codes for CATRVRGETQYF.

The CDR3 sequence: CASSSPGGPTDTQYF. The CDR3 nucleotides are TGCGCCAGCAGCTCGCCCGGGGGGCCCACAGATACGCAGTATTTT. The chain joins TRBV5-1 to TRBJ2-3; D is perhaps TRBD2 (7 bases). Per germline, CDR1 SGHRS and CDR2 YFSETQ. Deletions cut 3 bases from V and 2 bases from J, with 13 bases between. This CDR3 is built from 15 residues.

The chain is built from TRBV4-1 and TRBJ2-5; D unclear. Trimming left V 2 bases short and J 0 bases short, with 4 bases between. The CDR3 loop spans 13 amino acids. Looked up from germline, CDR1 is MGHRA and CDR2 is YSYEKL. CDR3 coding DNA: TGCGCCAGCAGCCAACCTAACCAAGAGACCCAGTACTTC. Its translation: CASSQPNQETQYF.

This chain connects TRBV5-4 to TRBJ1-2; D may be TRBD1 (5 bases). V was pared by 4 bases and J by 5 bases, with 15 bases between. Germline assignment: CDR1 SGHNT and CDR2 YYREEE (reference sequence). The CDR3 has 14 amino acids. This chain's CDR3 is CASSHPGTEYGYTF. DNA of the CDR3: TGTGCCAGCAGCCACCCCGGGACCGAGTATGGCTACACCTTC.

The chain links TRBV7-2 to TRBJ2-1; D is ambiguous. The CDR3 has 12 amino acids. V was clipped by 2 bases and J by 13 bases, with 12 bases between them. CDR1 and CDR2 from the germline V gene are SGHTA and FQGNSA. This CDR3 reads CASSLYSDLQFF. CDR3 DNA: TGTGCCAGCAGCTTATACAGCGACCTTCAGTTCTTC.

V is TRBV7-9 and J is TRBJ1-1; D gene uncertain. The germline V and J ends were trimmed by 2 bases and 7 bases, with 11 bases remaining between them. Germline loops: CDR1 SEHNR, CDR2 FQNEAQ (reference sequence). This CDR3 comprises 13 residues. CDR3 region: CASSLNGWGEAFF. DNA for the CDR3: TGTGCCAGCAGCTTAAACGGTTGGGGTGAAGCTTTCTTT.

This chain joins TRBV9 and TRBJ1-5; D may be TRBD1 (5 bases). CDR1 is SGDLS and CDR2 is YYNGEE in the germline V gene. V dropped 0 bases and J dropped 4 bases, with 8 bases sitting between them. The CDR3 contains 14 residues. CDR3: CASSVGAGNQPQHF. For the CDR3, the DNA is TGTGCCAGCAGCGTAGGGGCAGGGAATCAGCCCCAGCATTTT.

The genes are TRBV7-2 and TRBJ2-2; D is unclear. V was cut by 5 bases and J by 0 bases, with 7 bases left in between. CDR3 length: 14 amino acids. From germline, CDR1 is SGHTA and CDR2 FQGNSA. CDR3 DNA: TGTGCCAGCAGCATCCTACCGAACACCGGGGAGCTGTTTTTT. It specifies CASSILPNTGELFF.

As DNA, the CDR3 is TGTGCCAGCAGCTTAATGGAGAATGAAAAACTGTTTTTT. It translates to CASSLMENEKLFF. This rearrangement joins TRBV5-6 to TRBJ1-4, with D hard to call. Germline loops: CDR1 SGHDT, CDR2 YYEEEE. V was shortened by 2 bases and J by 5 bases, with 7 bases between the two germline ends. The CDR3 has 13 amino acids.

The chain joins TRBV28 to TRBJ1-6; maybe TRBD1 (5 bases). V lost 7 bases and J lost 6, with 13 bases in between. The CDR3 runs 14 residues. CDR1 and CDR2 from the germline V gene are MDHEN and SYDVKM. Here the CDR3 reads CASKRGGSNSPLHF. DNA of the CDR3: TGTGCCAGCAAACGTGGGGGGAGTAATTCACCCCTCCACTTT.